This T cell receptor beta chain emerged from a study of blood T cell repertoires in COVID-19. The wider study: From T cells, B-cell-depleted T cells, or PBMCs came the material, which was cDNA or gDNA.

Details on this clone: The junction departs from the called germline gene at one end, perhaps through a read error.

The CDR3 covers 17 residues. Per the germline V gene, CDR1 is SGHTA and CDR2 is FQGNSA. Under the authors' procedure: Amplification with reference gene primers provided the estimates of nucleated cell counts. Only in-frame clones appear in the TCRdb table, and some are missing; sequencing was by immunoSEQ multiplex PCR. V, J and clone size are taken as reported in that table, and D and trimming were inferred from the DNA itself. This sample has approximately 210,000 clones, with more than 85% found just once. The rearrangement uses TRBV7-2 and TRBJ2-7; unclear D gene. This sequence was found in a man aged 40-49 years with acute or convalescent COVID-19. The sequencing sample was made of peripheral blood. CDR3 sequence reads: CASSLALSTIQMLPLDF. The CDR3 coding sequence is TGTGCCAGCAGCTTAGCGCTTAGCACGATCCAGATGCTTCCCCTTGACTTC.